What follows are 24 T cell receptor beta chains derived from one specimen sequenced in a study of CD8 T cells in Susac syndrome. Reverse transcription of roughly 0.5 to 1 ug RNA used random hexamers. TCRdb redid the calling of the immunoSEQ multiplex PCR reads with MiXCR, one entry per CDR3 protein. The sample gives 350,000 to 550,000 distinct CDR3 sequences, about 85% of which show up once; roughly 0.11% is in the top ten. The sample taken for sequencing was CD8+ T cells from PBMCs. All receptors derive from a human donor with multiple sclerosis.

The J gene is TRBJ2-1, the V gene TRBV2, with D uncertain. V shed 3 bases and J shed 12 bases, with 15 bases lying between them. Germline V gene lookup returns CDR1 SNHLY and CDR2 FYNNEI. This CDR3 region has 13 residues. CDR3 sequence: CASSESPLDGQFF. The CDR3 region has the DNA TGTGCCAGCAGTGAGTCCCCGTTGGATGGGCAGTTCTTC. Complete variable domain (other parts from reference TRBV2 and TRBJ2-1): EPEVTQTPSHQVTQMGQEVILRCVPISNHLYFYWYRQILGQKVEFLVSFYNNEISEKSEIFDDQFSVERPDGSNFTLKIRSTKLEDSAMYFCASSESPLDGQFFGPGTRLTVL.

The V and J genes are TRBV12-3 or TRBV12-4 and TRBJ2-7; 9 nucleotides line up with TRBD1. Trimming removed 5 bases from V and 5 bases from J; junction bases left unmatched: 7. This CDR3 spans 14 amino acids. The CDR3 DNA reads TGTGCCAGCAGTCCCGTCGGGACAGGGAACGAGCAGTACTTC. This encodes CASSPVGTGNEQYF.

This chain uses TRBV5-4 with TRBJ2-7; possibly TRBD2 for D (6 bases). The CDR3 totals 14 residues. Between the trimmed V and J ends, which lost 2 bases and 5 bases, there was a span of 14 bases. Germline CDR1 reads SGHNT; CDR2 reads YYREEE (reference sequence). The CDR3 reads CASSLVAASHEQYF. CDR3 sequence (DNA): TGTGCCAGCAGCTTAGTAGCGGCGAGCCACGAGCAGTACTTC. Complete variable domain (other parts from reference TRBV5-4 and TRBJ2-7): ETGVTQSPTHLIKTRGQQVTLRCSSQSGHNTVSWYQQALGQGPQFIFQYYREEENGRGNFPPRFSGLQFPNYSSELNVNALELDDSALYLCASSLVAASHEQYFGPGTRLTVT.

This clonotype was seen once. The chain couples TRBV19 to TRBJ2-7, with D perhaps given as TRBD1 or TRBD2 (5 bases each). Germline CDR1 LNHDA, CDR2 SQIVND (reference sequence). This CDR3 is built from 14 residues. Trimming left V 7 bases short and J 1 base short, with 14 bases between. The CDR3 coding sequence is TGTGCCAGTAACCACGGGACGGATTCCTACGAGCAGTACTTC. Amino acid sequence: CASNHGTDSYEQYF.

The chain recombines TRBV4-1 with TRBJ2-7; D gene ambiguous. The CDR3 spans 13 residues. The germline CDR1 and CDR2 sequences are MGHRA and YSYEKL. V lost 0 bases and J lost 3, with 6 bases in between. CDR3 DNA: TGCGCCAGCAGCCAAGAGCTCCGCTACGAGCAGTACTTC. Translated, it gives CASSQELRYEQYF.

The chain combines TRBV5-8 with TRBJ1-5; D not resolved. The V and J ends lost 0 bases and 3 bases respectively, with 10 bases between them. The CDR3 spans 15 residues. Looked up from germline, CDR1 is SGHTS and CDR2 is YDEGEE. The CDR3, as DNA: TGTGCCAGCAGCTTGGTAAGGGAGACCAATCAGCCCCAGCATTTT. Its protein product is CASSLVRETNQPQHF. Full variable domain (remainder filled in from reference TRBV5-8 and TRBJ1-5): EAGVTQSPTHLIKTRGQQATLRCSPISGHTSVYWYQQALGLGLQFLLWYDEGEERNRGNFPPRFSGRQFPNYSSELNVNALELEDSALYLCASSLVRETNQPQHFGDGTRLSIL.

The chain is built from TRBV12-3 or TRBV12-4 and TRBJ2-1; D may be TRBD2 (6 bases). There are 16 residues in the CDR3. Trimming removed 7 bases from V and 10 bases from J, with 26 bases in between. The CDR3 DNA reads TGTGCCAGCACGCATGCGGGACTCCATATGGGTTCGGAGCAGTTCTTC. Protein: CASTHAGLHMGSEQFF.

The rearrangement links TRBV4-1 to TRBJ1-4; D perhaps matches TRBD1 (5 bases). V was cut by 0 bases and J by 2 bases, with 13 bases left in between. Germline CDR1 and CDR2: MGHRA and YSYEKL. The CDR3 is made up of 17 amino acids. The CDR3: CASSQDSFEGTNEKLFF. The CDR3 nucleotides are TGCGCCAGCAGCCAAGACTCCTTCGAGGGGACTAATGAAAAACTGTTTTTT.

The rearrangement uses TRBV4-1 and TRBJ1-1; D may be TRBD1 (5 bases). There are 13 residues in the CDR3. Germline V gene lookup returns CDR1 MGHRA and CDR2 YSYEKL. Trimming stripped 4 bases from V and 7 bases from J, with 13 bases between. The CDR3 spells CASSPRRGGEAFF. The CDR3 region has the DNA TGCGCCAGCAGCCCGCGGAGGGGTGGTGAAGCTTTCTTT.

V and J are TRBV6-6 and TRBJ2-5; the D is unclear. Per the germline V gene, CDR1 is MNHNY and CDR2 is SVGAGI (reference sequence). Trimming pared 0 bases from V and 1 base from J, leaving 12 bases between. The CDR3 covers 16 residues. CDR3 in DNA: TGTGCCAGCAGTTACTCGTGGCGGTCCCCCCAAGAGACCCAGTACTTC. It specifies CASSYSWRSPQETQYF.

The chain couples TRBV27 to TRBJ1-2; no firm D call. The V and J ends lost 8 bases and 1 base respectively, with 17 bases between them. The CDR3 extends over 15 amino acids. CDR1 and CDR2 from the germline V gene are MNHEY and SMNVEV (reference sequence). The CDR3 coding sequence is TGTGCCAGCCTTCCTACTGCCGGGAGTAACTATGGCTACACCTTC. It is translated as CASLPTAGSNYGYTF.

V and J are TRBV11-2 and TRBJ2-3; a possible D gene is TRBD2 (5 bases). This CDR3 spans 15 amino acids. V dropped 4 bases and J dropped 0 bases, with 11 bases sitting between them. CDR1 is SGHAT and CDR2 is FQNNGV in the germline V gene. The CDR3 here is CASSSLGPSTDTQYF. CDR3 nucleotide sequence: TGTGCCAGCAGCTCACTAGGTCCTAGCACAGATACGCAGTATTTT.

The rearrangement links TRBV28 to TRBJ2-1; the D gene is possibly TRBD2 (5 bases). The germline CDR1 and CDR2 sequences are MDHEN and SYDVKM. Between the trimmed V and J ends, which lost 8 bases and 4 bases, there was a span of 15 bases. CDR3 length: 14 residues. The CDR3 sequence is CASRGWGGYNEQFF. CDR3 bases: TGTGCCAGCCGAGGGTGGGGTGGATACAATGAGCAGTTCTTC.

This chain uses TRBV19 with TRBJ2-7; tentatively, D is TRBD1 (5 bases). V was trimmed by 11 bases and J by 0 bases, leaving 20 bases between them. This CDR3 comprises 15 residues. From germline, CDR1 is LNHDA and CDR2 SQIVND (reference sequence). CDR3 loop: CAAPLGALFSYEQYF. For the CDR3, the DNA is TGTGCCGCCCCTCTTGGGGCATTATTCTCCTACGAGCAGTACTTC.

This clonotype was seen a single time. The junction and the germline gene differ at one end; a read error may be behind it. J is TRBJ1-1 and V is TRBV27, with TRBD1 identical over 7 bases. CDR1 MNHEY and CDR2 SMNVEV come from the germline V gene (reference sequence). This CDR3 spans 16 amino acids. The DNA of the CDR3 is TGTGCCAGCAGTTTAGTATTTGGACAGGAGAACACTGAAGTTTTCTTT. Protein product: CASSLVFGQENTEVFF.

The gene calls are TRBV28 and TRBJ2-3; TRBD1 agrees at 9 bases. From germline, CDR1 is MDHEN and CDR2 SYDVKM. The V gene end was trimmed by 5 bases and the J gene end by 0 bases; junction bases not matched to a gene: 6. The CDR3 extends over 16 amino acids. Here the CDR3 reads CASSDTGTGSTDTQYF. In nucleotides, the CDR3 is TGTGCCAGCAGTGACACCGGGACAGGGAGCACAGATACGCAGTATTTT.

This chain uses TRBV4-1 with TRBJ2-3; D call uncertain. Looked up from germline, CDR1 is MGHRA and CDR2 is YSYEKL. The CDR3 sequence is 17 residues long. With 2 bases removed from V and 4 bases from J, the gap between germline ends came to 19 bases. The CDR3 region is CASSQNPPTAAPDTQYF. The CDR3 DNA reads as TGCGCCAGCAGCCAAAATCCGCCCACCGCAGCCCCAGATACGCAGTATTTT.

The chain is built from TRBV4-1 and TRBJ1-5; TRBD1 aligns across 7 bases. CDR1 MGHRA and CDR2 YSYEKL come from the germline V gene. The CDR3 extends over 16 amino acids. V trimming: 4 bases; J trimming: 4 bases; junction bases outside the gene matches: 10. The CDR3 protein is CASSRQAGGLNQPQHF. The CDR3 DNA is TGCGCCAGCAGCCGGCAGGCAGGGGGATTAAATCAGCCCCAGCATTTT.

The chain joins TRBV9 to TRBJ1-4; D possibly corresponds to TRBD1 (5 bases). There are 15 residues in the CDR3. Trimming took off 0 bases at V and 7 bases at J, with 13 bases between the two ends. Germline lookup yields CDR1 SGDLS and CDR2 YYNGEE. In DNA form, the CDR3 reads TGTGCCAGCAGCGTAGTGGATGGGACGGCTGAAAAACTGTTTTTT. This encodes CASSVVDGTAEKLFF.

The chain recombines TRBV2 with TRBJ1-2; D gene unclear. The CDR3 length is 13 residues. The ends were cut back, 4 bases at V and 5 bases at J, with 11 bases in the middle. Germline V gene sequence: CDR1 SNHLY, CDR2 FYNNEI. This CDR3 reads CASSGTERYGYTF. In DNA form, the CDR3 reads TGTGCCAGCAGTGGGACGGAGCGTTATGGCTACACCTTC. Supplemented by reference TRBV2 and TRBJ1-2, the full variable domain reads EPEVTQTPSHQVTQMGQEVILRCVPISNHLYFYWYRQILGQKVEFLVSFYNNEISEKSEIFDDQFSVERPDGSNFTLKIRSTKLEDSAMYFCASSGTERYGYTFGSGTRLTVV.

The CDR3 bases are TGTGCCAGCGGGCCGACGGGGTCCGGAGACGAGCAGTACTTC. Translated, it gives CASGPTGSGDEQYF. V is TRBV12-3 or TRBV12-4 and J is TRBJ2-7; tentatively, D is TRBD2 (5 bases). The CDR3 covers 14 residues. Trimming removed 8 bases from V and 5 bases from J, with 19 bases in between.

This clonotype was seen just once. The chain combines TRBV20-1 with TRBJ1-1, with 7 nucleotides matching TRBD1. CDR3 length: 18 amino acids. V shed 1 base and J 1 base; nucleotides not matched to a gene: 15. The germline gives CDR1 DFQATT, CDR2 SNEGSKA (reference sequence). The CDR3 sequence is CSARGGDKMGTENTEAFF. CDR3 in DNA: TGCAGTGCTAGAGGAGGTGATAAAATGGGGACAGAGAACACTGAAGCTTTCTTT.

This chain links TRBV5-4 with TRBJ1-1; D not certain. Germline-derived CDR1 and CDR2 are SGHNT and YYREEE (reference sequence). The CDR3 is 11 amino acids. The V end lost 9 bases, the J end lost 4 bases, and 10 bases lay between the germline ends. The CDR3 region has the DNA TGTGCCAATTGGAAGGGCACTGAAGCTTTCTTT. Its translation: CANWKGTEAFF.

As DNA, the CDR3 is TGTGCCAGCAGTCACCTTGGTCCTCGGGGGCGGGAGCAGTACTTC. Translating it yields CASSHLGPRGREQYF. The rearrangement joins TRBV6-1 to TRBJ2-7; possibly TRBD1 or TRBD2 for D (6 bases each). The CDR3 runs 15 residues. Per germline, CDR1 MNHNS and CDR2 SASEGT. The V gene lost 5 bases and the J gene lost 7 bases, with 21 bases spanning the gap.